What follows are 29 T cell receptor beta chains derived from one specimen sequenced in a study of blood T cells in healthy people across ages. Next came a second PCR, run for roughly 7 to 12 cycles, which used a sample-barcoded 5' primer along with a J-beta primer mix. Using its own MiXCR run on the 5' RACE reads, TCRdb lists one record per CDR3 protein. The data show some 1.5 million distinct CDR3 sequences, roughly 30% seen once. Sequencing was carried out using blood. These receptors all stem from a woman aged 25-40 years in good health.

The CDR3 reads CASSPTATQGLHGYTF. In nucleotides, the CDR3 is TGTGCCAGCTCACCCACGGCGACACAGGGATTGCATGGCTACACCTTC. The genes are TRBV18 and TRBJ1-2, with D tentatively TRBD1 (6 bases). The CDR3 is made up of 16 amino acids. The V gene's germline CDR1 is KGHSH and CDR2 LQKENI. The germline V and J ends were trimmed by 3 bases and 6 bases, with 20 bases remaining between them.

V gene TRBV5-1 combines with J gene TRBJ1-2; 9 positions agree with TRBD1. The germline V gene has CDR1 SGHRS and CDR2 YFSETQ. V lost 3 bases, J lost 1 base, and 4 bases stayed unmatched. The CDR3 length is 15 residues. The CDR3 sequence: CASSSQGQGNYGYTF. For the CDR3, the DNA is TGCGCCAGCAGCTCCCAGGGACAGGGTAACTATGGCTACACCTTC.

In DNA form, the CDR3 reads TGTGCCAGCAGCTTAGTGATGGGGGACGGCGCCACGGGGCATGGCTACACCTTC. It yields the protein CASSLVMGDGATGHGYTF. The chain recombines TRBV7-2 with TRBJ1-2, with a tentative D call TRBD1 (5 bases). V lost 1 base, J lost 6 bases, and 24 bases lay in between. The length of the CDR3 is 18 residues. Germline lookup yields CDR1 SGHTA and CDR2 FQGNSA.

This clonotype was detected a few times. J is TRBJ1-2 and V is TRBV29-1, with D tentatively TRBD1 (6 bases). CDR1 is SQVTM and CDR2 is ANQGSEA in the germline V gene. The CDR3 totals 13 residues. Trimming took 1 base from V and 6 from J, leaving 12 bases between them. CDR3 in DNA: TGCAGCGTTGAAGGGGTTGGGGGCGATGGCTACACCTTC. Protein: CSVEGVGGDGYTF.

This clonotype showed up just a few times. The genes are TRBV7-2 and TRBJ2-3; D might be TRBD2 (5 bases). Looked up from germline, CDR1 is SGHTA and CDR2 is FQGNSA. CDR3 length equals 14 residues. Trimming pared 1 base from V and 4 bases from J, leaving 9 bases between. CDR3 sequence reads: CASSLGTVPDTQYF. In nucleotides, the CDR3 is TGTGCCAGCAGCTTAGGGACTGTACCAGATACGCAGTATTTT.

This clonotype has more than one count but fewer than ten. The chain couples TRBV24-1 to TRBJ1-2; D might be TRBD1 (5 bases). The CDR3 is made up of 11 amino acids. V gave up 11 bases and J gave up 4 bases, with 10 bases separating them. CDR1 and CDR2 (germline): KGHDR, SFDVKD. CDR3 sequence: CAIRDLYGYTF. Here the CDR3 DNA reads TGTGCCATCCGGGACCTCTATGGCTACACCTTC.

This clonotype was detected only a few times. A read error is possible here, since a much larger clone lies one base away. The chain carries TRBV5-1 and TRBJ2-1, with D tentatively TRBD1 (6 bases). This CDR3 has 15 amino acids. In germline, CDR1 is SGHRS, CDR2 YFSETQ. The V end lost 3 bases, the J end lost 1 base, and 11 bases lay between the germline ends. The CDR3 spells CASSSNGQSYNEQFF. The DNA for the CDR3 is TGCGCCAGCAGCTCCAACGGACAGTCCTACAATGAGCAGTTCTTC.

This clonotype occurred many times. The chain has TRBV7-2 and TRBJ2-5; D unresolved. The germline gives CDR1 SGHTA, CDR2 FQGNSA. The CDR3 is 14 amino acids. Between the trimmed V and J ends, which lost 0 bases and 5 bases, there was a span of 10 bases. The DNA of the CDR3 is TGTGCCAGCAGCTTAGCGGTGGTTCGGGAGACCCAGTACTTC. It translates to CASSLAVVRETQYF.

This clonotype came up a few times. The rearrangement links TRBV5-1 to TRBJ2-1; 7 bases are shared with TRBD2. CDR1 is SGHRS and CDR2 is YFSETQ in the germline V gene. Trimming took 1 base from V and 10 from J; bases not matched to a gene: 14. The CDR3 is 16 amino acids. Written as DNA, the CDR3 is TGCGCCAGCAGCTTGTCAGGACCCACGGGACTAAGAGAGCAGTTCTTC. It is translated as CASSLSGPTGLREQFF.

Details on this clonotype: Compared with germline, one end of the junction differs, possibly owing to a read error. The V gene is TRBV18, the J gene TRBJ2-2; 7 nucleotides match TRBD2. This CDR3 region has 15 residues. Germline CDR1 is KGHSH and CDR2 is LQKENI. DNA of the CDR3: TGTGCCAGCTCACCACCGACTAGCAACACCGGGGAGCGGTTTTTT. It encodes CASSPPTSNTGERFF.

The V and J genes are TRBV29-1 and TRBJ1-1; weak D call: TRBD1 (5 bases). CDR1 and CDR2 (germline): SQVTM, ANQGSEA. Trimming removed 7 bases from V and 7 bases from J, with 13 bases in between. The CDR3 sequence is 11 residues long. The CDR3 DNA reads TGCAGCGGTGCCGACAGTGATGAAGCTTTCTTT. It encodes CSGADSDEAFF.

The sample holds many counts of this clonotype. The chain uses TRBV10-3 and TRBJ2-3; D may correspond to TRBD1 or TRBD2 (5 bases each). The CDR3 loop spans 14 amino acids. The ends were cut back, 4 bases at V and 2 bases at J, with 10 bases in the middle. Germline CDR1 reads ENHRY; CDR2 reads SYGVKD. The CDR3 is CAISGGRYTDTQYF. CDR3 nucleotide sequence: TGTGCCATCAGTGGGGGACGATACACAGATACGCAGTATTTT.

V is TRBV3-1 and J is TRBJ1-5, with D perhaps TRBD1 (6 bases). CDR1 is LGHDT, CDR2 YNNKEL, per germline (reference sequence). V lost 7 bases and J lost 5, with 15 bases in between. This CDR3 is built from 14 residues. The CDR3 loop reads CASNPTGRDQPQHF. The CDR3 nucleotides are TGTGCCAGCAACCCTACAGGGCGGGATCAGCCCCAGCATTTT.

At least ten counts were recorded for this clonotype. The chain employs TRBV29-1 and TRBJ2-4; the match to TRBD2 covers 7 bases. The germline CDR1 and CDR2 sequences are SQVTM and ANQGSEA. This CDR3 contains 13 residues. J was trimmed by 8 bases and V by 5 bases; bases with no gene match: 9. The CDR3 DNA reads TGCAGCGTTCACGGAGGGGCGGGAGACATTCAGTACTTC. It codes for CSVHGGAGDIQYF. Together with reference TRBV29-1 and TRBJ2-4, the CDR3 gives the full variable domain: SAVISQKPSRDICQRGTSLTIQCQVDSQVTMMFWYRQQPGQSLTLIATANQGSEATYESGFVIDKFPISRPNLTFSTLTVSNMSPEDSSIYLCSVHGGAGDIQYFGAGTRLSVL.

This chain links TRBV5-6 with TRBJ1-2; 7 bases align to TRBD1. Germline assignment: CDR1 SGHDT and CDR2 YYEEEE. This CDR3 comprises 13 residues. Germline trimming cut 5 bases from V and 8 bases from J; bases unmatched to any gene: 9. The CDR3, as DNA: TGTGCCAGCAGTTCCGGGACAGTTGGGGGCTACACCTTC. Residues: CASSSGTVGGYTF.

This clonotype turned up a few times. The chain uses TRBV12-3 or TRBV12-4 and TRBJ2-7; D not certain. Trimming stripped 5 bases from V and 2 bases from J, with 13 bases between. The CDR3 has 14 residues. In DNA form, the CDR3 reads TGTGCCAGCAGTCGGATAGGAAATGCCTACGAGCAGTACTTC. Translation gives CASSRIGNAYEQYF.

The rearrangement joins TRBV3-1 to TRBJ2-5; no firm D call. The V and J ends lost 5 bases and 5 bases respectively, with 15 bases between them. CDR3 length: 14 amino acids. Germline lookup yields CDR1 LGHDT and CDR2 YNNKEL (reference sequence). The CDR3 here is CASSKATTKETQYF. For the CDR3, the DNA is TGTGCCAGCAGCAAGGCGACCACTAAGGAGACCCAGTACTTC.

In this sample, this clonotype turned up a few times. The rearrangement links TRBV5-4 to TRBJ1-6; TRBD1 might be the D (5 bases). This CDR3 region has 16 residues. In germline, CDR1 is SGHNT, CDR2 YYREEE (reference sequence). V lost 4 bases and J 2 bases, leaving 13 bases between the germline ends. CDR3 sequence reads: CASSIDQGPYNSPLHF. As DNA, the CDR3 is TGTGCCAGCAGCATAGACCAGGGACCCTATAATTCACCCCTCCACTTT.

This clonotype was counted once. V and J are TRBV2 and TRBJ2-5; 10 bases fit TRBD2. The germline V gene has CDR1 SNHLY and CDR2 FYNNEI. The CDR3 extends over 14 amino acids. With 6 bases clipped from V and 11 bases from J, the junction kept 12 bases outside the gene matches. The CDR3 bases are TGTGCCAGCAGAGAACTAGCGGGGCCCAATGAGCAGTACTTC. Translation gives CASRELAGPNEQYF.

This sequence joins TRBV28 and TRBJ2-1; D is possibly TRBD2 (5 bases). V was trimmed by 8 bases and J by 0 bases, leaving 11 bases between them. The CDR3 contains 14 residues. CDR1 MDHEN and CDR2 SYDVKM come from the germline V gene. The CDR3 spells CASQRPSSYNEQFF. The CDR3 DNA sequence: TGTGCCAGCCAGCGGCCTAGCTCCTACAATGAGCAGTTCTTC.

The chain carries TRBV5-6 and TRBJ2-1; D perhaps matches TRBD2 (6 bases). The CDR3 loop spans 14 amino acids. Germline-derived CDR1 and CDR2 are SGHDT and YYEEEE. The germline V and J ends were trimmed by 4 bases and 9 bases, with 17 bases remaining between them. The CDR3 DNA reads TGTGCCAGCAGCAACCGGGACTCTATGGGTGAGCAGTTCTTC. Translated, it gives CASSNRDSMGEQFF.

This clonotype was picked up a small number of times. The gene calls are TRBV5-1 and TRBJ1-1; tentatively, D is TRBD1 (6 bases). The germline V gene has CDR1 SGHRS and CDR2 YFSETQ. V was clipped by 0 bases and J by 5 bases, with 14 bases between them. The CDR3 loop spans 15 amino acids. The CDR3 sequence: CASSLVRGERTEAFF. CDR3 coding DNA: TGCGCCAGCAGCTTGGTGAGGGGGGAGAGGACTGAAGCTTTCTTT.

The chain is built from TRBV27 and TRBJ2-1; 10 bases fit TRBD2. Germline V gene lookup returns CDR1 MNHEY and CDR2 SMNVEV (reference sequence). This CDR3 spans 18 amino acids. The ends lost 0 bases at V and 7 bases at J; junction bases unmatched: 12. The CDR3, as DNA: TGTGCCAGCAGTTTATCCCCCACTCTAGCGGGAGCTTCTAATGAGCAGTTCTTC. Protein sequence: CASSLSPTLAGASNEQFF.

The gene calls are TRBV20-1 and TRBJ2-1; 7 nucleotides match TRBD2. CDR1 is DFQATT, CDR2 SNEGSKA, per germline (reference sequence). This CDR3 has 15 residues. V dropped 5 bases and J dropped 4; count of bases not matched to a gene: 11. In DNA, the CDR3 is TGCAGTGCTCCCTCAAGGGGCGGGAGTTACAATGAGCAGTTCTTC. Protein: CSAPSRGGSYNEQFF.

The rearrangement uses TRBV5-4 and TRBJ2-5, with D maybe TRBD1 (7 bases). Trimming stripped 4 bases from V and 4 bases from J, with 32 bases between. Germline V CDR1 and CDR2: SGHNT, YYREEE (reference sequence). CDR3 length: 20 amino acids. The CDR3 coding sequence is TGTGCCAGCAGCCAGATTGTTACTTTTGTTTTCGGAGGGGGCGGAGAGACCCAGTACTTC. This sequence encodes CASSQIVTFVFGGGGETQYF. Full variable domain (rest looked up from reference TRBV5-4 and TRBJ2-5): ETGVTQSPTHLIKTRGQQVTLRCSSQSGHNTVSWYQQALGQGPQFIFQYYREEENGRGNFPPRFSGLQFPNYSSELNVNALELDDSALYLCASSQIVTFVFGGGGETQYFGPGTRLLVL.

This chain connects TRBV28 to TRBJ2-5, with D perhaps matching TRBD1 (6 bases). In germline, CDR1 is MDHEN, CDR2 SYDVKM. CDR3 length equals 16 residues. Trimming shortened V by 4 bases and J by 1 base, and 16 bases separated the two germline ends. In nucleotides, the CDR3 is TGTGCCAGCAGTTCCTCAGGGGACGGGCTCCAAGAGACCCAGTACTTC. Protein product: CASSSSGDGLQETQYF.

This clonotype was detected ten times or more. This sequence joins TRBV4-1 and TRBJ2-7; D possibly corresponds to TRBD2 (5 bases). The CDR3 loop spans 16 amino acids. Per germline, CDR1 MGHRA and CDR2 YSYEKL. The V and J ends lost 0 bases and 0 bases respectively, with 12 bases between them. The CDR3 sequence: CASSQDLTGSSYEQYF. The CDR3 nucleotides read TGCGCCAGCAGCCAAGATTTAACGGGGAGCTCCTACGAGCAGTACTTC.

V is TRBV28 and J is TRBJ2-5; D might be TRBD1 or TRBD2, each matching 5 bases. Germline values: CDR1 MDHEN, CDR2 SYDVKM. This CDR3 region has 13 residues. The V end lost 3 bases, the J end lost 7 bases, and 12 bases lay between the germline ends. CDR3 nucleotides: TGTGCCAGCAGTTTTGCCGGGACGCCGACCCAGTACTTC. As protein: CASSFAGTPTQYF.

The rearrangement uses TRBV19 and TRBJ2-4; D is perhaps TRBD2 (5 bases). TRBJ2-7 matches the DNA end more closely, so the J call is doubtful. CDR1 LNHDA and CDR2 SQIVND come from the germline V gene (reference sequence). The CDR3 totals 13 residues. CDR3 loop: CASSIREGNEQYF. The CDR3 bases are TGTGCCAGTAGTATAAGAGAGGGCAACGAGCAGTACTTC.